The sample holds many counts of the clone carrying this T cell receptor beta chain. The record originates from a study of blood T cells in healthy people across ages. Then a second PCR, running roughly 6 to 11 cycles, was carried out with a sample-barcoded 5' primer and a J-beta primer mix. Each TCR beta cDNA got a 12-nucleotide random molecular identifier. In TCRdb, the 5' RACE reads were re-called with MiXCR into one record per CDR3 protein. The data hold 870,000 or so distinct CDR3 sequences, with around 26% observed a single time. This clonotype originated in an elderly woman in good health. Sequencing was carried out using blood.

DNA for the CDR3: TGTGCCAGCAGTAAGGGAGGGGGTTACGAGCAGTACTTC. As protein: CASSKGGGYEQYF. This sequence joins TRBV27 and TRBJ2-7, with D possibly TRBD2 on 7 matching bases. The CDR3 length is 13 residues. Germline lookup yields CDR1 MNHEY and CDR2 SMNVEV (reference sequence). V dropped 5 bases and J dropped 4 bases, with 12 bases sitting between them.